The rows below give T cell receptor beta chains drawn from one sample of a study of blood T cell repertoires in COVID-19. The data were produced by immunoSEQ multiplex PCR, yet TCRdb's version contains in-frame clones alone and is incomplete. The sample lists tens of thousands of clones, about 80% occurring once. The sample consisted of peripheral blood. The source is a woman aged 55-70 years with acute or convalescent COVID-19. Both conserved end residues are part of each CDR3. A D gene is named only where the DNA matches it firmly. Expanded clones are given a class, and other clones once, few, many or no size at all.

>TRBV18|.|TRBJ1-2|.
TGTGCCAGCTCACCTTCCCAGGGCTCCTATGGCTACACCTTC
CASSPSQGSYGYTF
>TRBV4-2|TRBD2|TRBJ2-5|.
TGTGCCAGCAGCCAAGATGGGGCGAGAAGGGGAGGGGAAGAGACCCAGTACTTC
CASSQDGARRGGEETQYF
>TRBV5-1|.|TRBJ2-7|once
TGCGCCAGCAGCTTGATCTGGACAGACAGCTACGAGCAGTACTTC
CASSLIWTDSYEQYF
>TRBV12-3/TRBV12-4|.|TRBJ2-4|once
TGTGCCAGCACTTCACCCCCTTTGGGGGGACAGTACTTC
CASTSPPLGGQYF
>TRBV11-3|TRBD2|TRBJ2-3|.
TGTGCCAGCAGCTTAGGGGGGACTAGCGGCACAGATACGCAGTATTTT
CASSLGGTSGTDTQYF
>TRBV6-5|.|TRBJ2-2|.
TGTGCCTCCGGGACTTTCGGATCCGGGGAGCTGTTTTTT
CASGTFGSGELFF
>TRBV7-2|TRBD1|TRBJ2-2|.
TGTGCCAGCAGCTCGCCAACTCCGGGACAGGGCACCGGGGAGCTGTTTTTT
CASSSPTPGQGTGELFF
>TRBV7-2|TRBD2|TRBJ2-7|.
TGTGCCAGCAGCTCCGAAGCGGGGGCGACCTACGAGCAGTACTTC
CASSSEAGATYEQYF
>TRBV30|.|TRBJ2-7|.
TGTGCCTGGAGTGTTCAGGCAGGGATGGCCGAGCAGTACTTC
CAWSVQAGMAEQYF
>TRBV27|.|TRBJ2-3|.
TGTGCCAGCAGTCAGGGGGATACGCAGTATTTT
CASSQGDTQYF
>TRBV5-1|.|TRBJ2-1|.
TGCGCCAGCAGCTTTGCGGGGGCGGATGAGCAGTTCTTC
CASSFAGADEQFF
>TRBV5-1|.|TRBJ2-2|once
TGCGCCAGCAGCTTGGTTCAGACCGGGGAGCTGTTTTTT
CASSLVQTGELFF
>TRBV7-6|.|TRBJ1-1|.
TGTGCCAGCAGCCTTACGAAAACAGGGTTGAACACTGAAGCTTTCTTT
CASSLTKTGLNTEAFF
>TRBV4-3|.|TRBJ2-3|.
TGCGCCAGCAGCCAAGGGCTAGAGAATACAGATACGCAGTATTTT
CASSQGLENTDTQYF
>TRBV19|.|TRBJ2-6|.
TGTGCCAGTAGTACACTAACAGGCTCCGGGGCCAACGTCCTGACTTTC
CASSTLTGSGANVLTF
>TRBV15|.|TRBJ1-1|.
TGTGCCACCAAGCGGGGGGAGAACACTGAAGCTTTCTTT
CATKRGENTEAFF
>TRBV11-2|.|TRBJ2-3|.
TGTGCCAGCAGCTTAGATGGGGCAGCGGATACGCAGTATTTT
CASSLDGAADTQYF
>TRBV11-2|.|TRBJ1-2|.
TGTGCCAGCAGCCCAGCGGACTATGGCTACACCTTC
CASSPADYGYTF
>TRBV10-3|.|TRBJ1-1|.
TGTGCCACCTTCTTGGCCCCGAACACTGAAGCTTTCTTT
CATFLAPNTEAFF
>TRBV10-3|.|TRBJ1-6|.
TGTGCCATCAGTGACCCCGGCTCTGGGGGGGGGTCACCCCTCCACTTT
CAISDPGSGGGSPLHF
>TRBV6-5|.|TRBJ1-1|.
TGTGCCAGCAGAGATGCTAGCAGAGACACTGAAGCTTTCTTT
CASRDASRDTEAFF
>TRBV29-1|TRBD1|TRBJ1-2|few
TGCAGCGTTGAAGATAGGGGGCAGAAGGGCTACACCTTC
CSVEDRGQKGYTF
>TRBV27|TRBD1|TRBJ2-3|.
TGTGCCAGCATCCAAAATGGACAGGGGGTTAGCACAGATACGCAGTATTTT
CASIQNGQGVSTDTQYF
>TRBV5-8|.|TRBJ2-3|.
TGTGCCAGCAGCTACATCGGGAGCGGGCGAACAGATACGCAGTATTTT
CASSYIGSGRTDTQYF
>TRBV3-1/TRBV3-2|.|TRBJ2-2|.
TGTGCCAGCAGCCCCCAAGGGAGAAAAACCGGGGAGCTGTTTTTT
CASSPQGRKTGELFF
>TRBV9|TRBD2|TRBJ2-3|few
TGTGCCAGCAGCGGAACTAGCGGGGGCGATACGCAGTATTTT
CASSGTSGGDTQYF
>TRBV10-1|.|TRBJ2-6|.
TGCGCCAGCAGTTCGAACGAGGGAACTCCTGGGGCCAACGTCCTGACTTTC
CASSSNEGTPGANVLTF
>TRBV30|TRBD1|TRBJ2-2|.
TGTGCCTGGTCTGGACAGGGAAAGAACACCGGGGAGCTGTTTTTT
CAWSGQGKNTGELFF
>TRBV7-9|TRBD2|TRBJ2-5|.
TGTGCCAGCGTTTCCGGGACTACAAAAGAGACCCAGTACTTC
CASVSGTTKETQYF
>TRBV5-1|.|TRBJ2-7|.
TGCGCCAGCAGCCCCGTAGGGGGGGGAGTGGACGAGCAGTACTTC
CASSPVGGGVDEQYF
>TRBV6-5|.|TRBJ1-6|.
TGTGCCAGCAGGGACACCTATAATTCACCCCTCCACTTT
CASRDTYNSPLHF
>TRBV9|.|TRBJ2-3|.
TGTGCCAGCAGCGTAGACAGGGTGGATACGCAGTATTTT
CASSVDRVDTQYF
>TRBV4-2|TRBD2|TRBJ2-1|.
TGTGCCAGCAGCCAAGAGGTAGGGACTAGCGGGGTTGGTGAGCAGTTCTTC
CASSQEVGTSGVGEQFF
>TRBV11-2|TRBD1|TRBJ2-7|.
TGTGCCAGCAGACCCGGGACAGGGAGGGACGAGCAGTACTTC
CASRPGTGRDEQYF
>TRBV7-9|.|TRBJ2-5|few
TGTGCCAGCAGCTTATTCGGCGGGGCCCCCGAGACCCAGTACTTC
CASSLFGGAPETQYF
>TRBV7-9|.|TRBJ2-7|.
TGTGCCAGCAGCCTAAAGACAGGCCGGGAGCAGTACTTC
CASSLKTGREQYF
>TRBV4-1|.|TRBJ2-7|.
TGCGCCAGCAGCCAGACTGCCGGCAGGGTCTCCTACGAGCAGTACTTC
CASSQTAGRVSYEQYF
>TRBV5-1|.|TRBJ1-1|many
TGCGCCAGCAGCTTGGTAGGATCTTGGAGGACTGAAGCTTTCTTT
CASSLVGSWRTEAFF
>TRBV6-2/TRBV6-3|.|TRBJ2-5|.
TGTGCCAGCAGTTACAGGGGGTGGGAGACCCAGTACTTC
CASSYRGWETQYF
>TRBV10-3|TRBD1|TRBJ2-7|.
TGTGCCATCAGTGAGATGGGGACAGTAACCTACGAGCAGTACTTC
CAISEMGTVTYEQYF